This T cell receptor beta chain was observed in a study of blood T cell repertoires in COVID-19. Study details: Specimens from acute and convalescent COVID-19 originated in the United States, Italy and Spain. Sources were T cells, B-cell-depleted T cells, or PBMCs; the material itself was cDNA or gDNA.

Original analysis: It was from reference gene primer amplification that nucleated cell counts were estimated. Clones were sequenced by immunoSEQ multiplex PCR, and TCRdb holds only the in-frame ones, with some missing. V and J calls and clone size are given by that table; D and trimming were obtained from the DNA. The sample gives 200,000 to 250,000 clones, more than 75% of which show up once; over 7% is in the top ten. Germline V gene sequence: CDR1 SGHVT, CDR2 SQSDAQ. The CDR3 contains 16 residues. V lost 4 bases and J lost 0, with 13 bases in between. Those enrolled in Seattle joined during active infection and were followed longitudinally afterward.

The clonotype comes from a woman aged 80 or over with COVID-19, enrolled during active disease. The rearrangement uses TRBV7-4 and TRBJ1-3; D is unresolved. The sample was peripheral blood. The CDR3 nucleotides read TGTGCCAGCAGCTGCTCGAGCTCGTACTCTGGAAACACCATATATTTT. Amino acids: CASSCSSSYSGNTIYF.